The 15 T cell receptor beta chains below were found in one sample sequenced in a study of response to subunit inactivated influenza vaccine. TCRdb redid the calling of the RT-PCR reads with MiXCR, one entry per CDR3 protein. This table has hundreds of thousands of distinct CDR3 sequences, less than 20% appearing once. The specimen comprised PBMCs from blood, sampled about 5 days after vaccination. The receptor source for this set is a man between 45 and 60 years old who received an inactivated influenza vaccine.

The V gene is TRBV5-1, the J gene TRBJ2-2; TRBD1 might be the D (5 bases). Germline assignment: CDR1 SGHRS and CDR2 YFSETQ. With 2 bases removed from V and 0 bases from J, the gap between germline ends came to 11 bases. There are 16 residues in the CDR3. The chain's CDR3 is CASSFAKGANTGELFF. CDR3 bases: TGCGCCAGCAGCTTCGCGAAAGGGGCGAACACCGGGGAGCTGTTTTTT.

This chain connects TRBV6-2 or TRBV6-3 to TRBJ2-2; the match to TRBD1 covers 7 bases. CDR1 and CDR2 (germline): MNHEY, SVGEGT. V was clipped by 6 bases and J by 7 bases; unmatched bases: 8. This CDR3 has 14 amino acids. CDR3: CASSPTGFDGELFF. The CDR3 nucleotides are TGTGCCAGCAGCCCGACAGGGTTCGACGGGGAGCTGTTTTTT.

The V gene is TRBV4-1, the J gene TRBJ2-7, with D unresolved. The germline V and J ends were trimmed by 0 bases and 2 bases, with 8 bases remaining between them. This CDR3 comprises 14 residues. Germline V gene lookup returns CDR1 MGHRA and CDR2 YSYEKL. CDR3 amino acids: CASSQDRKTYEQYF. The CDR3 bases are TGCGCCAGCAGCCAAGATAGAAAGACCTACGAGCAGTACTTC.

Regarding this clonotype: Just one base apart from a much larger clone, this may be a read error. DNA for the CDR3: TGTGCCAGCAGCGCGCCCCATCTTTATAGCGGGACGACGCAGTATTTT. Translated, it gives CASSAPHLYSGTTQYF. The V and J genes are TRBV7-2 and TRBJ2-3; 8 positions agree with TRBD2. V shed 5 bases, J shed 9 bases, and the junction held 16 bases outside the gene matches. Germline V gives CDR1 SGHTA, CDR2 FQGNSA. The CDR3 covers 16 residues.

This clonotype was recorded many times. V gene TRBV12-3 or TRBV12-4 combines with J gene TRBJ2-7; TRBD2 agrees at 12 bases. The CDR3 has 15 amino acids. Trimming at V came to 6 bases and at J to 2 bases, leaving 5 bases not matched to a gene. The CDR3 region has the DNA TGTGCCAGCAGCCTGACTAGCGGGAGCACCTACGAGCAGTACTTC. Protein product: CASSLTSGSTYEQYF.

This clonotype was recorded at least ten times. The gene calls are TRBV6-5 and TRBJ2-7; 8 bases are a match to TRBD1. CDR1 and CDR2 (germline): MNHEY, SVGAGI. The CDR3 length is 16 residues. V lost 1 base and J lost 5; bases outside the gene matches: 10. CDR3 in DNA: TGTGCCAGCAGTTACTGGGCAGGGGGCGATCTCGACGAGCAGTACTTC. It is translated as CASSYWAGGDLDEQYF.

This chain links TRBV12-3 or TRBV12-4 with TRBJ2-2; perhaps TRBD2 as D (7 bases). The CDR3 covers 16 residues. The V end lost 11 bases, the J end lost 1 base, and 20 bases lay between the germline ends. The CDR3, as DNA: TGTGCCGGAACGAACAGGGACTATTTGAACACCGGGGAGCTGTTTTTT. Its protein product is CAGTNRDYLNTGELFF.

In its sample, this clonotype was seen a few times. The V and J genes are TRBV20-1 and TRBJ2-7, with 8 nucleotides matching TRBD2. The CDR3 loop spans 14 amino acids. V shed 7 bases, J shed 2 bases, and the junction held 10 bases outside the gene matches. Germline CDR1 DFQATT, CDR2 SNEGSKA (reference sequence). The CDR3 sequence: CSGGAGGLTYEQYF. In DNA form, the CDR3 reads TGCAGTGGGGGGGCGGGAGGCCTAACCTACGAGCAGTACTTC.

In its sample, this clonotype was seen a few times. The chain is built from TRBV18 and TRBJ2-2; D uncertain. CDR1 and CDR2 from the germline V gene are KGHSH and LQKENI. This CDR3 has 16 amino acids. Trimming removed 3 bases at V and 1 base at J, with 12 bases between. In DNA form, the CDR3 reads TGTGCCAGCTCACCGGGCGGCCCAGGGAACACCGGGGAGCTGTTTTTT. This codes for CASSPGGPGNTGELFF.

This chain joins TRBV20-1 and TRBJ2-3; TRBD2 aligns across 9 bases. This CDR3 comprises 15 residues. The germline V gene has CDR1 DFQATT and CDR2 SNEGSKA (reference sequence). The CDR3 nucleotides read TGCAGCGCACCCGGACTAGCGAAACCCACAGATACGCAGTATTTT. Residues: CSAPGLAKPTDTQYF.

This clonotype was recorded at least ten times. The J gene is TRBJ2-7, the V gene TRBV20-1; D unresolved. The CDR3 totals 14 residues. Per the germline V gene, CDR1 is DFQATT and CDR2 is SNEGSKA (reference sequence). V was trimmed by 3 bases and J by 4 bases, leaving 16 bases between them. CDR3 amino acids: CSARANPKGYEQYF. CDR3 nucleotides: TGCAGTGCTAGGGCCAATCCCAAAGGGTACGAGCAGTACTTC.

V is TRBV12-3 or TRBV12-4 and J is TRBJ1-2, with D perhaps TRBD1 (5 bases). Trimming took 5 bases from V and 6 from J, leaving 19 bases between them. The length of the CDR3 is 15 residues. The CDR3 coding sequence is TGTGCCAGCAGTCCCCTGGACGGGACTGATGATGGCTACACCTTC. Amino acid sequence: CASSPLDGTDDGYTF.

The V and J genes are TRBV29-1 and TRBJ2-7; 13 bases agree with TRBD2. The CDR3 is 14 amino acids. Germline CDR1 SQVTM, CDR2 ANQGSEA. V trimming: 4 bases; J trimming: 6 bases; junction bases outside the gene matches: 6. The CDR3 coding sequence is TGCAGCGTTGGTCTCACTAGCGGGAGGGCCGAGCAGTACTTC. It encodes CSVGLTSGRAEQYF.

This sequence joins TRBV7-8 and TRBJ2-1, with D perhaps TRBD1 (5 bases). The V gene's germline CDR1 is SGHVS and CDR2 FQNEAQ. The CDR3 contains 16 residues. With 1 base removed from V and 6 bases from J, the gap between germline ends came to 16 bases. CDR3 residues: CASSLGTRRRSNEQFF. CDR3 nucleotide sequence: TGTGCCAGCAGCTTAGGGACAAGAAGACGGTCCAATGAGCAGTTCTTC.

The chain links TRBV20-1 to TRBJ2-7; TRBD2 matches 8 bases. Trimming removed 1 base from V and 2 bases from J; junction bases left unmatched: 10. This CDR3 is 16 amino acids long. Germline V gene lookup returns CDR1 DFQATT and CDR2 SNEGSKA (reference sequence). The CDR3 nucleotides are TGCAGTGCTAGAGTTACGAGAGCGGGAGACCCCTACGAGCAGTACTTC. Residues: CSARVTRAGDPYEQYF.